One and the same sample provided the 5 T cell receptor beta chains below, sequenced in a study of blood T cell repertoires in COVID-19. The data were produced by immunoSEQ multiplex PCR, yet TCRdb's version contains in-frame clones alone and is incomplete. The repertoire holds approximately 160,000 clones, with approximately 84% as singletons. The specimen was peripheral blood. The receptors stem from an older woman with COVID-19, enrolled during active disease.

This clone turned up a few times. The chain combines TRBV30 with TRBJ1-1; no reliable D call. The CDR3 is made up of 13 amino acids. V gave up 4 bases and J gave up 3 bases, with 12 bases separating them. Germline V CDR1 and CDR2: GTSNPN, SVGIG (reference sequence). The CDR3 reads CAWNAGPYTEAFF. Written as DNA, the CDR3 is TGTGCCTGGAATGCAGGCCCCTACACTGAAGCTTTCTTT.

The genes are TRBV29-1 and TRBJ1-1; maybe TRBD1 (5 bases). The CDR3 is 15 residues long. Germline V gene sequence: CDR1 SQVTM, CDR2 ANQGSEA. Trimming took off 6 bases at V and 4 bases at J, with 21 bases between the two ends. The CDR3 protein is CSVLRPRRESTEAFF. CDR3 nucleotides: TGCAGCGTCCTCCGGCCCCGCAGGGAATCCACTGAAGCTTTCTTT.

V gene TRBV19 combines with J gene TRBJ1-2, with 7 bases fitting TRBD1. The V gene's germline CDR1 is LNHDA and CDR2 SQIVND (reference sequence). The length of the CDR3 is 13 residues. Losses at the gene ends were 4 bases for V and 7 bases for J; bases not matched to a gene: 6. The CDR3 bases are TGTGCCAGTAGTACCCACAGGGGTAGTGGCTACACCTTC. Encoded protein: CASSTHRGSGYTF. Full variable domain (remainder filled in from reference TRBV19 and TRBJ1-2): DGGITQSPKYLFRKEGQNVTLSCEQNLNHDAMYWYRQDPGQGLRLIYYSQIVNDFQKGDIAEGYSVSREKKESFPLTVTSAQKNPTAFYLCASSTHRGSGYTFGSGTRLTVV.

The chain joins TRBV10-1 to TRBJ2-3; 12 bases match TRBD2. CDR3 length equals 19 residues. Germline V gives CDR1 WNHNN, CDR2 SYGVQD (reference sequence). V lost 2 bases, J lost 0 bases, and 9 bases stayed unmatched. CDR3 loop: CASSEGGLAGSTSTDTQYF. The CDR3 nucleotides read TGCGCCAGCAGTGAGGGTGGACTAGCGGGATCTACTAGCACAGATACGCAGTATTTT.

The rearrangement uses TRBV9 and TRBJ1-5; no firm D call. The ends were cut back, 0 bases at V and 0 bases at J, with 7 bases in the middle. CDR3 size: 15 residues. Germline V gives CDR1 SGDLS, CDR2 YYNGEE. DNA for the CDR3: TGTGCCAGCAGCGTAGGTCAGAATAGCAATCAGCCCCAGCATTTT. Translated, it gives CASSVGQNSNQPQHF.